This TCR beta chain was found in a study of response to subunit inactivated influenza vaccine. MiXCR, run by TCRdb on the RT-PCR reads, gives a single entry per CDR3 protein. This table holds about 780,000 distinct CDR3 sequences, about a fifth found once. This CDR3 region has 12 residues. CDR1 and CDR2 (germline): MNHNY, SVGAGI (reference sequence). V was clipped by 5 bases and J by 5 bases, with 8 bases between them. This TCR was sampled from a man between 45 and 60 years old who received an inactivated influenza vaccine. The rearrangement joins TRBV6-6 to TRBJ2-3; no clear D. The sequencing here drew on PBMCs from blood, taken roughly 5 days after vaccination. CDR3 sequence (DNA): TGTGCCAGCAGTACCCCGCGAGATACGCAGTATTTT. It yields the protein CASSTPRDTQYF.